The entry below describes one T cell receptor beta chain. Its antigen is undetermined. A single base separates this from a much larger clone, so it may be a read error. A primer in the constant region served to generate TCR beta cDNA from approximately 500 ng of total RNA. Slightly modified ARM-PCR, run as three nested multiplex PCR rounds, produced the TCR beta libraries. In the first two PCR rounds, TRBV1-TRBV30 forward primers were paired with a C-beta reverse primer, and each round lasted approximately 9 cycles. MiXCR was run by TCRdb on the multiplex PCR reads, yielding one entry per CDR3 protein. The sample yields about 180,000 distinct CDR3 sequences, 60% seen once. Germline DNA was also extracted, while the blood RNA originated from unsorted whole blood. The CDR3 runs 15 residues. From germline, CDR1 is SGHAT and CDR2 FQNNGV. The sample belongs to a study of tumor-infiltrating lymphocytes in primary liver carcinoma. Overall study: Surgeons resected the patients' primary liver carcinomas. The study enrolled male and female patients aged 30 to 69 years. Findings and limits, study-wide: Against blood, tumors held a significantly higher top-250-clone fraction (p = 0.039). Among the pair types, tumor region pairs showed more overlap than tumor-adjacent and tumor-blood pairs.

The receptor's source is a man in his forties with primary liver carcinoma and hepatitis B virus infection. Sequencing used peripheral blood. The chain recombines TRBV11-2 with TRBJ2-7; D is possibly TRBD2 (6 bases). DNA of the CDR3: TGTGCCACCAGCTTAGTCAGGGTGCGGGGCTACGAGCAGTACTTC. Translating it yields CATSLVRVRGYEQYF.